A single sample is the source of the 20 T cell receptor beta chains below, sequenced in a study of beta chain features in type 1 diabetes. These receptors' targets are unknown. The authors reverse transcribed all of the isolated RNA, so sequencing captured expressed TCRB transcripts. Using immunoSEQ multiplex PCR, the repertoire was profiled, and TCRdb retains in-frame clones only, with some absent. Of about 340,000 clones in the sample, approximately 13% were seen once. Study-wide results and caveats: Moderately but significantly shorter TCRB CDR3s were found in Type 1 diabetes patients in all four CD4+ subsets.

The sample taken for sequencing was naive CD4+ T cells from blood. These receptors were obtained from a woman aged 18-29 years with type 1 diabetes.

J is TRBJ2-1 and V is TRBV27; 7 bases are a match to TRBD2. Germline CDR1 MNHEY, CDR2 SMNVEV (reference sequence). The CDR3 extends over 16 amino acids. Trimming at V came to 8 bases and at J to 4 bases, leaving 14 bases not matched to a gene. This CDR3 is CASRTRYGGVYNEQFF. For the CDR3, the DNA is TGTGCCAGCCGAACTCGCTATGGGGGGGTTTACAATGAGCAGTTCTTC.

V is TRBV27 and J is TRBJ2-5, with a tentative D call TRBD2 (6 bases). CDR1 is MNHEY and CDR2 is SMNVEV in the germline V gene (reference sequence). This CDR3 has 13 residues. Between the trimmed V and J ends, which lost 6 bases and 7 bases, there was a span of 15 bases. The CDR3 loop reads CASRTGVARTQYF. For the CDR3, the DNA is TGTGCCAGCAGAACGGGAGTTGCTAGGACCCAGTACTTC.

This clone was observed a handful of times. J is TRBJ2-1 and V is TRBV27; TRBD2 matches 12 bases. Germline values: CDR1 MNHEY, CDR2 SMNVEV (reference sequence). This CDR3 contains 17 residues. V was clipped by 6 bases and J by 0 bases; unmatched bases: 6. The CDR3 sequence: CASSLRTSGISYNEQFF. The CDR3 nucleotides are TGTGCCAGCAGCCTTAGGACTAGCGGGATCTCCTACAATGAGCAGTTCTTC.

The chain recombines TRBV4-3 with TRBJ1-4; D is perhaps TRBD1 (6 bases). The CDR3 has 17 amino acids. CDR1 and CDR2 (germline): LGHNA, YSLEER. V was pared by 1 base and J by 4 bases, with 16 bases between. The CDR3 DNA sequence: TGCGCCAGCAGCCAAGCCCCCTCGCAGGGGATTAATGAAAAACTGTTTTTT. It translates to CASSQAPSQGINEKLFF.

The J gene is TRBJ1-5, the V gene TRBV28; TRBD1 aligns across 10 bases. The germline V gene has CDR1 MDHEN and CDR2 SYDVKM. V dropped 3 bases and J dropped 6; count of bases not matched to a gene: 5. This CDR3 spans 15 amino acids. Here the CDR3 reads CASSFKGQGFQPQHF. The DNA for the CDR3 is TGTGCCAGCAGTTTTAAGGGACAGGGGTTTCAGCCCCAGCATTTT.

On this clone itself: Other DNA sequences within the sample encode an identical CDR3. The gene calls are TRBV20-1 and TRBJ2-7, with D maybe TRBD1 (6 bases). Germline lookup yields CDR1 DFQATT and CDR2 SNEGSKA (reference sequence). This CDR3 has 11 amino acids. V was cut by 5 bases and J by 3 bases, with 8 bases left in between. CDR3 sequence: CSASDSYEQYF. The CDR3 coding sequence is TGCAGTGCTTCGGACAGCTACGAGCAGTACTTC.

This clone was counted between two and nine times. CDR3 region: CASSQATTAAARGYGYTF. The CDR3 DNA sequence: TGCGCCAGCAGCCAAGCTACCACGGCCGCGGCGAGAGGCTATGGCTACACCTTC. V usage is TRBV4-3 and J usage is TRBJ1-2, with D unresolved. Trimming removed 1 base at V and 4 bases at J, with 22 bases between. Germline values: CDR1 LGHNA, CDR2 YSLEER. The CDR3 covers 18 residues.

The chain employs TRBV4-3 and TRBJ2-1, with 12 bases identical to TRBD2. The V gene's germline CDR1 is LGHNA and CDR2 YSLEER. V shed 1 base, J shed 5 bases, and the junction held 3 bases outside the gene matches. The CDR3 is 16 amino acids. For the CDR3, the DNA is TGCGCCAGCAGCCAAGTTCGGACTAGCGGGAACAATGAGCAGTTCTTC. Its protein is CASSQVRTSGNNEQFF.

The chain is built from TRBV25-1 and TRBJ1-1, with D possibly matching TRBD1 (5 bases). Between the trimmed V and J ends, which lost 5 bases and 12 bases, there was a span of 19 bases. Germline CDR1 and CDR2: MGHDK and SYGVNS. The CDR3 extends over 13 amino acids. The CDR3 loop reads CASSLRGTVGTFF. CDR3 in DNA: TGTGCCAGCAGTTTAAGGGGAACGGTAGGGACTTTCTTT.

This clone was recorded a few times. The chain links TRBV7-2 to TRBJ2-2, with TRBD2 matching over 12 bases. The CDR3 is 16 amino acids. The V segment lost 2 bases and the J segment 5 bases; nucleotides outside the gene matches: 3. Germline CDR1 and CDR2: SGHTA and FQGNSA. CDR3 sequence reads: CASSLWTSGVTGELFF. The CDR3 region has the DNA TGTGCCAGCAGCTTATGGACTAGCGGGGTAACCGGGGAGCTGTTTTTT.

This clone was counted only a few times. The gene calls are TRBV7-2 and TRBJ2-7, with 7 bases identical to TRBD1. The germline CDR1 and CDR2 sequences are SGHTA and FQGNSA. The CDR3 has 15 residues. Trimming at V came to 3 bases and at J to 3 bases, leaving 8 bases not matched to a gene. DNA for the CDR3: TGTGCCAGCAGCTTGGGAACAGGGGTAAGCTACGAGCAGTACGTC. It encodes CASSLGTGVSYEQYV.

J is TRBJ1-2 and V is TRBV5-6, with D maybe TRBD1 (6 bases). This CDR3 comprises 13 residues. Germline-derived CDR1 and CDR2 are SGHDT and YYEEEE. Between the trimmed V and J ends, which lost 0 bases and 4 bases, there was a span of 7 bases. This CDR3 is CASSLADSYGYTF. CDR3 DNA sequence: TGTGCCAGCAGCTTGGCGGACAGCTATGGCTACACCTTC.

In its sample, this clone was seen a few times. This chain joins TRBV25-1 and TRBJ2-5, with TRBD1 matching 8 bases. Per the germline V gene, CDR1 is MGHDK and CDR2 is SYGVNS. The junction had 4 bases not matched to a gene; V was cut back by 2 bases and J by 2 bases. The CDR3 covers 15 residues. CDR3 nucleotide sequence: TGTGCCAGCAGTGAACAGGGGGCGCCACAAGAGACCCAGTACTTC. It specifies CASSEQGAPQETQYF. Based on the CDR3 plus reference TRBV25-1 and TRBJ2-5, the full variable domain is EADIYQTPRYLVIGTGKKITLECSQTMGHDKMYWYQQDPGMELHLIHYSYGVNSTEKGDLSSESTVSRIRTEHFPLTLESARPSHTSQYLCASSEQGAPQETQYFGPGTRLLVL.

The J gene is TRBJ2-7, the V gene TRBV18; 9 nucleotides align to TRBD2. Germline V gene sequence: CDR1 KGHSH, CDR2 LQKENI. This CDR3 has 15 amino acids. The junction had 6 bases not matched to a gene; V was cut back by 3 bases and J by 3 bases. The CDR3 spells CASSPGGRVLYEQYF. In nucleotides, the CDR3 is TGTGCCAGCTCACCGGGCGGGAGGGTTCTCTACGAGCAGTACTTC. Using reference TRBV18 and TRBJ2-7 for the parts outside the CDR3, the full variable domain is NAGVMQNPRHLVRRRGQEARLRCSPMKGHSHVYWYRQLPEEGLKFMVYLQKENIIDESGMPKERFSAEFPKEGPSILRIQQVVRGDSAAYFCASSPGGRVLYEQYFGPGTRLTVT.

CDR3 DNA sequence: TGTGCCAGCAGCTTCGGCACAGATACGCAGTATTTT. Protein sequence: CASSFGTDTQYF. The V gene is TRBV11-2, the J gene TRBJ2-3; D not certain. The CDR3 extends over 12 amino acids. Trimming pared 3 bases from V and 1 base from J, leaving 2 bases between. In germline, CDR1 is SGHAT, CDR2 FQNNGV.

The rearrangement uses TRBV6-5 and TRBJ2-1; D is possibly TRBD1 (5 bases). The CDR3 consists of 14 residues. Trimming took off 5 bases at V and 0 bases at J, with 8 bases between the two ends. Germline values: CDR1 MNHEY, CDR2 SVGAGI. CDR3 nucleotide sequence: TGTGCCAGCAGTGGGGCTAGCTCCTACAATGAGCAGTTCTTC. Translated: CASSGASSYNEQFF.

This clone showed up just a few times. CDR3 sequence (DNA): TGTGCCAGCACCTCGAGGGGGCCTCAAAAGACCCAGTACTTC. This encodes CASTSRGPQKTQYF. J is TRBJ2-5 and V is TRBV28; 7 bases match TRBD1. Per the germline V gene, CDR1 is MDHEN and CDR2 is SYDVKM. This CDR3 has 14 amino acids. V lost 7 bases and J lost 6; bases outside the gene matches: 11.

The J gene is TRBJ2-1, the V gene TRBV25-1; 9 nucleotides align to TRBD2. Germline V gene sequence: CDR1 MGHDK, CDR2 SYGVNS. V dropped 2 bases and J dropped 5; count of bases not matched to a gene: 13. This CDR3 spans 18 amino acids. CDR3 sequence reads: CASSENIGGLAGHNEQFF. CDR3 nucleotide sequence: TGTGCCAGCAGTGAAAATATAGGTGGGCTAGCGGGACACAATGAGCAGTTCTTC.

The DNA of the CDR3 is TGCGCCAGCAGCTTAGTACCGACTGGGGCAAACACAGATACGCAGTATTTT. The encoded protein is CASSLVPTGANTDTQYF. The chain has TRBV5-1 and TRBJ2-3, with D perhaps matching TRBD1 (5 bases). The CDR3 has 17 residues. Trimming stripped 2 bases from V and 2 bases from J, with 18 bases between. Germline CDR1 and CDR2: SGHRS and YFSETQ.

The chain uses TRBV4-2 and TRBJ2-5; 7 nucleotides agree with TRBD2. This CDR3 region has 15 residues. Losses at the gene ends were 1 base for V and 7 bases for J; bases not matched to a gene: 9. Germline CDR1 and CDR2: LGHNA and YNFKEQ. CDR3 nucleotides: TGTGCCAGCAGCCAAGTGGAGCGGGACTCGGGGACCCAGTACTTC. Amino acids: CASSQVERDSGTQYF.